This TCR beta chain was found in a study of identical twins. General study results and limits: Fewer insertions characterized abundant cord blood beta clonotypes, whereas memory repertoires showed none. Invariant MAIT and iNKT cells could partly confound zero-insertion analyses.

Comment on this clonotype: Its matching antigen is unknown.

The CDR3 has 13 amino acids. The V and J ends lost 2 bases and 8 bases, in that order; junction bases with no gene match: 6. Germline V gene lookup returns CDR1 DFQATT and CDR2 SNEGSKA (reference sequence). TCRdb fed the 5' RACE reads into MiXCR, producing one record per CDR3 protein. The sample has hundreds of thousands of distinct CDR3 sequences, more than 12% seen once. This sequence joins TRBV20-1 and TRBJ2-1; TRBD1 aligns across 7 bases. The TCR sequence derives from a woman younger than 30 in good health. Sequencing was carried out using memory (CD45RO+) T cells sorted from blood. DNA of the CDR3: TGCAGTGCTAGAAAACCCACAGGGGATGAGCAGTTCTTC. This sequence encodes CSARKPTGDEQFF.